The following is a TCR beta chain sequence with its context. What this receptor recognizes is not known. No quality values exist for individual bases; no much larger clone is one base distant. Ophthalmopathy patients had moderately to severely active disease, Clinical Activity Score of at least 3, NOSPECS grade of at least 4, and disease duration under 3 months. Patients with other autoimmune diseases, uncontrolled infections, pregnancy or lactation were excluded. Clinical symptoms, serum thyroxine, TRAb, thyroid ultrasound and orbital computed tomography formed the basis of the diagnosis. Using Ficoll-Paque density gradient centrifugation, PBMCs were isolated from 8.5 to 10 ml of fresh peripheral blood. Total RNA was extracted with Trizol reagent and quality-checked on an Agilent 2100 Bioanalyzer. In the germline V gene, CDR1 corresponds to MGHDK and CDR2 to SYGVNS. Trimming leaves V shorter by 8 bases and J shorter by 6 bases, with the junction holding 7 bases beyond the gene matches. The CDR3, from cysteine to phenylalanine, totals 14 residues. This entry keeps only the CDR3 DNA: 42 bases, framed from base 1.

These data belong to a study of Graves' ophthalmopathy and Graves' hyperthyroidism (dated by TCRdb to 2017 to 2018). Background on the whole study: Peripheral blood samples were taken at the time of initial diagnosis, before any treatment was given. To tell Graves' ophthalmopathy apart from Graves' hyperthyroidism, and to predict which patients would progress to ophthalmopathy, the study relied on TCR beta repertoire signatures. In total, under 150 blood samples were TCR-sequenced: 43 ophthalmopathy, 80 or so hyperthyroidism and some 17 hyperthyroidism-to-ophthalmopathy patients. A discovery set of 95 to 100 patients (under 45 ophthalmopathy, 57 stable hyperthyroidism) was enrolled to explore V-J signatures distinguishing ophthalmopathy from hyperthyroidism. An independent validation cohort comprised 18 hyperthyroidism patients and 15 to 17 patients who later progressed from hyperthyroidism to ophthalmopathy. T-cell repertoires of thyroid tissue and blood were compared in over five hyperthyroidism patients. Once sampling was done, hyperthyroidism patients were given methimazole at a starting dose of 30 mg daily, while ophthalmopathy patients were given high-dose intravenous methylprednisolone. For training and testing, the 100 or so patients in the discovery cohort were randomly divided in a 7:3 ratio. Findings and caveats that apply to the study as a whole: In validation, the model predicted ophthalmopathy progression with about 71% sensitivity and about 77% specificity; roughly 11 predicted patients were CT-confirmed with GO in a median of 6.5 months. Sample size was not statistically predetermined, and group allocation was not concealed from the investigators. Ophthalmopathy was separated from stable hyperthyroidism by the 13-signature model with 85% to 90% sensitivity and about 83% specificity in cross-validation and with 80%/75% in the test set. Most expanded thyroid clonotypes with a frequency above 0.001 also appeared in blood, which suggests that blood repertoires may reflect the immune response in the thyroid.

For repertoire sequencing, TCR beta CDR3 regions were amplified from RNA transcripts. A first-round RT-PCR used HTBI primers with the Qiagen OneStep RT-PCR kit, followed by a second-round multiplex PCR, size selection and purification. Libraries were sequenced paired-end with 100 bp reads on an Illumina HiSeq2000. Per the original workflow: SOAPnuke was used to process the reads, throwing out any read that had adapters, had uncalled bases, had a mean Phred below 15, or lacked an exact constant-primer or identifier match. COPE v1.2.5 was used to merge the high-quality paired reads. Unique nucleotide sequences were defined as clonotypes and aligned to IMGT TRB V, D and J references using MiTCR v1.1. Analysis was restricted to V-J combinations with a frequency above 0.0001, which covered roughly 99% of repertoires. For each V-J combination, a TCR clonal expansion and chaos score was defined as the ratio of F50 clonal expansion to chaos observed in the TCRdist matrix. Welch's t-statistics and random forest were used to reduce features to approximately 13 V-J combinations, which were fed into a naive Bayes classifier. The Morisita-Horn index was used to measure how similar the thyroid and blood repertoires were. TCRdb passed the public sequencing reads through fastp at Q25 and MiXCR, retaining productive beta sequences. Rows matching on CDR3 protein sequence are summarized as one entry with the most common DNA and genes. It is TCRdb's table, rather than the study itself, that gives the V and J calls and clone size. The sample records 450,000 or so distinct CDR3 sequences, around 14% of which are singletons. 8% to 10% of the sample is taken by the ten largest.

The TCR comes from a woman younger than 45 with Graves' ophthalmopathy. Donor details come from another sample of the same person, matched by shared clones. The material sequenced was blood. The sequence links TRBV25-1 to TRBJ2-2; 9 bases in the middle match TRBD1. The DNA is as follows: TGTGCCAGCGGGGGACAGGGCTTGGCCGGGGAGCTGTTTTTT. It translates as CASGGQGLAGELFF.